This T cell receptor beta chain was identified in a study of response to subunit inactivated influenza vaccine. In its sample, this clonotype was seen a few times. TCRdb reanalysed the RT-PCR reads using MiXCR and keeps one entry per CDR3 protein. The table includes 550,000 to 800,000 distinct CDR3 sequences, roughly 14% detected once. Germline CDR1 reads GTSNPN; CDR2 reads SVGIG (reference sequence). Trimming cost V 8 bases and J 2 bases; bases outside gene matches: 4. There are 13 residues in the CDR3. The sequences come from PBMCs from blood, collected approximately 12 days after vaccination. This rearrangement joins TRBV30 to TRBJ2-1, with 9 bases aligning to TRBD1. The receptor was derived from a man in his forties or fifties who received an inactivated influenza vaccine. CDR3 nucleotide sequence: TGTGCCACTGACAGGGGGACCTACAATGAGCAGTTCTTC. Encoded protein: CATDRGTYNEQFF. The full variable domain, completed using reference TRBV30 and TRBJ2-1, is SQTIHQWPATLVQPVGSPLSLECTVEGTSNPNLYWYRQAAGRGLQLLFYSVGIGQISSEVPQNLSASRPQDRQFILSSKKLLLSDSGFYLCATDRGTYNEQFFGPGTRLTVL.